The 14 T cell receptor beta chains below were found in one sample sequenced in a study of CD8 T cells in ankylosing spondylitis. Study-wide results and limits: Seemingly characteristic of ankylosing spondylitis blood was a TCR beta motif consisting of about 8 highly homologous variants.

No cognate antigen is known for these TCRs. TCRdb recomputed calls from the 5' RACE reads with MiXCR, one row per CDR3 protein. The data show around 890,000 distinct CDR3 sequences, roughly 12% seen once. The sequencing sample was made of blood, either unsorted or a sorted T cell fraction (not recorded which). These receptors were taken from a male donor with ankylosing spondylitis.

This chain uses TRBV20-1 with TRBJ2-2, with 7 bases matching TRBD2. Trimming removed 8 bases from V and 5 bases from J; junction bases left unmatched: 8. The CDR3 covers 13 residues. In germline, CDR1 is DFQATT, CDR2 SNEGSKA (reference sequence). The CDR3 loop is CSCIAGETGELFF. CDR3 bases: TGCAGTTGTATAGCGGGTGAAACCGGGGAGCTGTTTTTT.

This chain links TRBV20-1 with TRBJ2-2; tentatively, D is TRBD1 (6 bases). The CDR3 has 16 residues. V lost 0 bases, J lost 0 bases, and 11 bases lay in between. Germline values: CDR1 DFQATT, CDR2 SNEGSKA (reference sequence). CDR3 DNA sequence: TGCAGTGCTAGAGAGGGGGCAGGGTCGAACACCGGGGAGCTGTTTTTT. It yields the protein CSAREGAGSNTGELFF.

DNA of the CDR3: TGTGCCAGCAGTTCAGTAATAGGGGACAGGGCTAGTCAGCCCCAGCATTTT. Encoded protein: CASSSVIGDRASQPQHF. This chain joins TRBV6-2 or TRBV6-3 and TRBJ1-5; 9 bases align to TRBD1. The length of the CDR3 is 17 residues. The V and J ends lost 4 bases and 6 bases, in that order; junction bases with no gene match: 13. Germline loops: CDR1 MNHEY, CDR2 SVGEGT.

V gene TRBV4-2 combines with J gene TRBJ2-1, with D hard to call. Germline V CDR1 and CDR2: LGHNA, YNFKEQ. V dropped 0 bases and J dropped 9 bases, with 9 bases sitting between them. CDR3 size: 13 residues. CDR3 DNA sequence: TGTGCCAGCAGCCAAGATCCTCCGGGTGAGCAGTTCTTC. It yields the protein CASSQDPPGEQFF.

The genes are TRBV5-6 and TRBJ2-7; D is ambiguous. V lost 0 bases and J 0 bases, leaving 13 bases between the germline ends. The CDR3 sequence is 16 residues long. In germline, CDR1 is SGHDT, CDR2 YYEEEE. CDR3 coding DNA: TGTGCCAGCAGCTTGGTTTACTATGGCCCCTCCTACGAGCAGTACTTC. Protein product: CASSLVYYGPSYEQYF.

The chain couples TRBV15 to TRBJ1-1; 8 bases map to TRBD1. CDR3 length: 15 residues. CDR1 and CDR2 (germline): LNHNV, YYDKDF (reference sequence). Germline trimming cut 0 bases from V and 5 bases from J; bases unmatched to any gene: 5. The CDR3 sequence is CATSRDQGAGTEAFF. The CDR3 nucleotides are TGTGCCACCAGCAGAGATCAGGGGGCAGGGACTGAAGCTTTCTTT.

The chain employs TRBV5-1 and TRBJ2-5; tentatively, D is TRBD2 (6 bases). This CDR3 has 14 residues. Per the germline V gene, CDR1 is SGHRS and CDR2 is YFSETQ. V gave up 1 base and J gave up 5 bases, with 12 bases separating them. CDR3 sequence: CASSLLGLGETQYF. In DNA form, the CDR3 reads TGCGCCAGCAGCTTGTTGGGACTCGGCGAGACCCAGTACTTC.

Only a few counts were recorded for this clonotype. Here the CDR3 reads CASSLEGELPYGYTF. The DNA for the CDR3 is TGCGCCAGCAGCTTGGAGGGGGAATTACCCTATGGCTACACCTTC. The rearrangement links TRBV5-1 to TRBJ1-2; D may be TRBD1 (6 bases). Trimming took off 0 bases at V and 4 bases at J, with 13 bases between the two ends. The germline V gene has CDR1 SGHRS and CDR2 YFSETQ. This CDR3 has 15 residues.

This clonotype turned up a few times. The V and J genes are TRBV12-3 or TRBV12-4 and TRBJ2-7; 7 nucleotides align to TRBD2. The CDR3 has 14 residues. V trimming: 8 bases; J trimming: 3 bases; junction bases outside the gene matches: 10. In DNA form, the CDR3 reads TGTGCCAGCTCTTCGTGGGCGGGAGACTACGAGCAGTACTTC. This translates into CASSSWAGDYEQYF.

The chain employs TRBV4-2 and TRBJ2-1; D may be TRBD2 (5 bases). V lost 0 bases to trimming and J lost 10 bases, with 16 bases between them. The germline V gene encodes CDR1 LGHNA and CDR2 YNFKEQ. The CDR3 sequence is 15 residues long. CDR3 sequence: CASSQEWRREREQFF. In nucleotides, the CDR3 is TGTGCCAGCAGCCAAGAATGGCGACGGGAAAGGGAGCAGTTCTTC.

The chain combines TRBV29-1 with TRBJ2-2; 12 nucleotides agree with TRBD2. The CDR3 loop spans 16 amino acids. Germline V gives CDR1 SQVTM, CDR2 ANQGSEA. The trim removed 6 bases at V and 2 bases at J, leaving 7 bases unmatched. CDR3 region: CSVAGLAGPNTGELFF. DNA of the CDR3: TGCAGCGTGGCAGGACTAGCGGGGCCAAACACCGGGGAGCTGTTTTTT.

This clonotype showed up just a few times. The junction departs from the called germline gene at one end, perhaps through a read error. V gene TRBV20-1 combines with J gene TRBJ2-7; 8 bases agree with TRBD2. The germline CDR1 and CDR2 sequences are DFQATT and SNEGSKA (reference sequence). This CDR3 contains 16 residues. The CDR3: CCARVAEAGEDHEQYF. In DNA form, the CDR3 reads TGCTGTGCTAGAGTAGCGGAAGCGGGAGAAGACCACGAGCAGTACTTC.

This clonotype has only a few counts. This chain connects TRBV5-1 to TRBJ2-5, with 10 bases fitting TRBD2. The CDR3 has 16 amino acids. Unmatched junction bases numbered 6, after V lost 2 bases and J lost 2 bases. Germline V gene sequence: CDR1 SGHRS, CDR2 YFSETQ. CDR3 nucleotides: TGCGCCAGCAGCTTCCTTCTAGCGGGAGTACAAGAGACCCAGTACTTC. Amino acid sequence: CASSFLLAGVQETQYF.

This clonotype was picked up many times. The V call is TRBV20-1, the J call TRBJ1-6; D gene uncertain. The CDR3 is 14 amino acids. The V and J ends lost 1 base and 5 bases respectively, with 9 bases between them. Germline CDR1 and CDR2: DFQATT and SNEGSKA (reference sequence). CDR3 nucleotides: TGCAGTGCTAGAGTGGTGGGAAATAATTCACCCCTCCACTTT. Residues: CSARVVGNNSPLHF.